Following are 22 T cell receptor beta chains from one sample sequenced in a study of T cells after posttransplantation cyclophosphamide. Measured with immunoSEQ multiplex PCR; TCRdb has only the in-frame clones, and not every one. Of around 600 clones detected, approximately 80% appear once; the ten largest clones hold 25% to 35%. Material: memory CD8+ T cells sorted from blood. The receptor source for this set is a man aged 40-49 years in good health, CMV-negative, and a related stem cell transplant donor.

V and J are TRBV6-1 and TRBJ2-1; 10 bases are a match to TRBD2. Looked up from germline, CDR1 is MNHNS and CDR2 is SASEGT. The CDR3 totals 14 residues. Trimming removed 9 bases from V and 0 bases from J; junction bases left unmatched: 2. The CDR3 nucleotides are TGTGCCAGTCAGCGGGAGGGCTCCTACAATGAGCAGTTCTTC. As protein: CASQREGSYNEQFF.

The chain links TRBV28 to TRBJ2-1; D is unresolved. This CDR3 region has 15 residues. From germline, CDR1 is MDHEN and CDR2 SYDVKM. V was shortened by 3 bases and J by 6 bases, with 15 bases between the two germline ends. The CDR3 loop is CASSLIASLRNEQFF. The CDR3 DNA follows: TGTGCCAGCAGTTTGATAGCATCTTTACGCAATGAGCAGTTCTTC.

CDR3 sequence (DNA): TGTGCCAGCAGCAAAAGACCGAGGATCCAGGGGGTTTACGAGCAGTACTTC. Translation: CASSKRPRIQGVYEQYF. The chain has TRBV21-1 and TRBJ2-7; the table's D call, TRBD1, was not checked against the DNA. TRBV21-1 is recorded as a pseudogene. This CDR3 contains 17 residues.

V and J are TRBV6-5 and TRBJ2-2, with TRBD2 as a possible D gene (6 bases). Trimming removed 9 bases from V and 3 bases from J, with 17 bases in between. The CDR3 totals 15 residues. Germline V lookup: CDR1 MNHEY, CDR2 SVGAGI. CDR3 residues: CASRGGERDTGELFF. The CDR3 region has the DNA TGTGCCAGTAGGGGAGGCGAGCGAGACACCGGGGAGCTGTTTTTT.

The chain has TRBV12-5 and TRBJ1-1; D gene uncertain. The germline gives CDR1 LGHNT, CDR2 FRNRAP. Trimming took off 1 base at V and 3 bases at J, with 9 bases between the two ends. The CDR3 is 14 amino acids. The CDR3 sequence: CASGLGLGDTEAFF. For the CDR3, the DNA is TGTGCTAGTGGTTTGGGACTAGGTGACACTGAAGCTTTCTTT.

Only a few counts were recorded for this clone. The chain is built from TRBV9 and TRBJ2-7, with TRBD2 matching over 11 bases. Germline CDR1 reads SGDLS; CDR2 reads YYNGEE. There are 15 residues in the CDR3. V was clipped by 3 bases and J by 1 base; unmatched bases: 3. The CDR3 DNA follows: TGTGCCAGCAGCGCGGGACTAGCGGCTTCCTACGAGCAGTACTTC. It is translated as CASSAGLAASYEQYF.

This rearrangement joins TRBV2 to TRBJ1-4; 8 bases match TRBD1. Germline V gives CDR1 SNHLY, CDR2 FYNNEI. The CDR3 sequence is 18 residues long. Trimming took 10 bases from V and 3 from J; bases not matched to a gene: 19. The CDR3 loop reads CATLPLPGGGGSNEKLFF. For the CDR3, the DNA is TGTGCCACATTACCCTTACCAGGGGGCGGAGGATCTAATGAAAAACTGTTTTTT.

This chain joins TRBV29-1 and TRBJ2-7; TRBD1 might be the D (5 bases). The germline V and J ends were trimmed by 2 bases and 2 bases, with 13 bases remaining between them. Germline CDR1 and CDR2: SQVTM and ANQGSEA. This CDR3 comprises 14 residues. The CDR3 loop is CSVEQRQGTYEQYF. As DNA, the CDR3 is TGCAGCGTTGAACAGAGGCAGGGTACCTACGAGCAGTACTTC.

The V call is TRBV4-1, the J call TRBJ2-7, with a weak D call TRBD2 (5 bases). This CDR3 spans 16 amino acids. Germline lookup yields CDR1 MGHRA and CDR2 YSYEKL. The V gene lost 0 bases and the J gene lost 0 bases, with 12 bases spanning the gap. The DNA of the CDR3 is TGCGCCAGCAGCCAAGAACAAGCGGTCAGCTCCTACGAGCAGTACTTC. Its translation is CASSQEQAVSSYEQYF.

This sequence joins TRBV6-5 and TRBJ2-1, with 12 nucleotides matching TRBD1. Per the germline V gene, CDR1 is MNHEY and CDR2 is SVGAGI. This CDR3 is 16 amino acids long. Trimming cost V 2 bases and J 9 bases; bases outside gene matches: 8. The CDR3 sequence is CASSYDRRGQGAEQFF. The CDR3 DNA is TGTGCCAGCAGTTACGATCGCCGGGGACAGGGGGCTGAGCAGTTCTTC.

This chain links TRBV6-1 with TRBJ1-3; D gene ambiguous. The CDR3 runs to 15 residues. Germline V gene sequence: CDR1 MNHNS, CDR2 SASEGT. Trimming removed 1 base at V and 0 bases at J, with 7 bases between. CDR3 sequence (DNA): TGTGCCAGCAGTGAAGACAGTGCCTCTGGAAACACCATATATTTT. Translated, it gives CASSEDSASGNTIYF.

V and J are TRBV11-3 and TRBJ2-1, with unresolved D. CDR1 and CDR2 (germline): SGHNT, YENEEA. With 5 bases removed from V and 7 bases from J, the gap between germline ends came to 18 bases. This CDR3 has 15 residues. Here the CDR3 reads CASSTPERGNNEQFF. CDR3 sequence (DNA): TGTGCCAGCAGCACCCCCGAGCGCGGTAATAATGAGCAGTTCTTC.

The V call is TRBV29-1, the J call TRBJ2-1, with no clear D. CDR1 and CDR2 (germline): SQVTM, ANQGSEA. V lost 4 bases to trimming and J lost 5 bases, with 9 bases between them. The CDR3 runs to 12 residues. In DNA, the CDR3 is TGCAGCGTTGGCCCCCCTAACAATGAGCAGTTCTTC. Protein sequence: CSVGPPNNEQFF.

The genes are TRBV6-1 and TRBJ1-1, with D unclear. This CDR3 spans 15 amino acids. Looked up from germline, CDR1 is MNHNS and CDR2 is SASEGT. V was cut by 0 bases and J by 4 bases, with 12 bases left in between. The CDR3 protein is CASSEAGGISTEAFF. CDR3 coding DNA: TGTGCCAGCAGTGAAGCGGGAGGTATTAGCACTGAAGCTTTCTTT.

Concerning this clone: The junction shows a germline mismatch at one end, possibly a read error. The chain recombines TRBV28 with TRBJ2-7; 12 nucleotides align to TRBD2. The CDR3 length is 18 residues. Germline V gene sequence: CDR1 MDHEN, CDR2 SYDVKM. CDR3 loop: CVSSLVLAGGTAPYEQYF. CDR3 in DNA: TGTGTCAGCAGTTTGGTACTAGCGGGAGGAACGGCCCCCTACGAGCAGTACTTC. Looking up the rest from reference TRBV28 and TRBJ2-7 gives the full variable domain: DVKVTQSSRYLVKRTGEKVFLECVQDMDHENMFWYRQDPGLGLRLIYFSYDVKMKEKGDIPEGYSVSREKKERFSLILESASTNQTSMYLCVSSLVLAGGTAPYEQYFGPGTRLTVT.

The chain is built from TRBV7-9 and TRBJ1-3, with D maybe TRBD1 (6 bases). The CDR3 consists of 15 residues. The V gene lost 4 bases and the J gene lost 4 bases, with 14 bases spanning the gap. The germline CDR1 and CDR2 sequences are SEHNR and FQNEAQ (reference sequence). The CDR3 DNA reads as TGTGCCAGCAGCTCGCAGGGGAGAGAAGGAAACACCATATATTTT. This sequence encodes CASSSQGREGNTIYF.

Regarding this clone: Its ends do not fully match the called genes, so a read error is possible. J is TRBJ1-5 and V is TRBV10-3, with a possible D match to TRBD1 (6 bases). CDR1 is ENHRY and CDR2 is SYGVKD in the germline V gene. The CDR3 contains 15 residues. The CDR3 sequence is CASSDGTGSSQPQHF. The CDR3 nucleotides are TGTGCCAGCAGTGACGGAACAGGGAGTAGTCAGCCCCAGCATTTT.

This chain uses TRBV4-1 with TRBJ2-1, with 7 bases identical to TRBD2. CDR3 length: 17 amino acids. In germline, CDR1 is MGHRA, CDR2 YSYEKL. Unmatched junction bases numbered 8, after V lost 3 bases and J lost 0 bases. The CDR3 DNA sequence: TGCGCCAGCAGCCAGGTGCCACGCGGGAGCTCCTACAATGAGCAGTTCTTC. Its protein product is CASSQVPRGSSYNEQFF.

The chain is built from TRBV7-2 and TRBJ2-7, with TRBD1 identical over 7 bases. Germline V gene sequence: CDR1 SGHTA, CDR2 FQGNSA. Trimming took 5 bases from V and 3 from J; bases not matched to a gene: 13. The CDR3 loop spans 16 amino acids. The CDR3 bases are TGTGCCAGCAGCCGAAAGGGGGCAGCCTCCTACTACGAGCAGTACTTC. This gives the protein CASSRKGAASYYEQYF.

This chain links TRBV6-6 with TRBJ2-1, with TRBD2 identical over 7 bases. CDR1 is MNHNY, CDR2 SVGAGI, per germline (reference sequence). V lost 7 bases to trimming and J lost 5 bases; unmatched junction nucleotides: 11. This CDR3 region has 15 residues. The CDR3 bases are TGTGCCAGCACGAGTAGCGGGCTCCCGGACAATGAGCAGTTCTTC. Residues: CASTSSGLPDNEQFF.

This clone was counted a single time. This chain uses TRBV28 with TRBJ2-1; the match to TRBD1 covers 7 bases. The V segment lost 4 bases and the J segment 0 bases; nucleotides outside the gene matches: 3. CDR1 is MDHEN and CDR2 is SYDVKM in the germline V gene. This CDR3 spans 15 amino acids. The chain's CDR3 is CASSSRTGSYNEQFF. The CDR3 DNA follows: TGTGCCAGCAGTTCCCGGACAGGCTCCTACAATGAGCAGTTCTTC.

The V call is TRBV5-6, the J call TRBJ1-5; 8 bases line up with TRBD1. CDR3 length: 14 amino acids. From germline, CDR1 is SGHDT and CDR2 YYEEEE. V dropped 0 bases and J dropped 6; count of bases not matched to a gene: 2. The CDR3 nucleotides read TGTGCCAGCAGCTTGGGACAGGGGCTTCAGCCCCAGCATTTT. Amino acid sequence: CASSLGQGLQPQHF. The complete variable domain, with remaining parts taken from reference TRBV5-6 and TRBJ1-5, reads DAGVTQSPTHLIKTRGQQVTLRCSPKSGHDTVSWYQQALGQGPQFIFQYYEEEERQRGNFPDRFSGHQFPNYSSELNVNALLLGDSALYLCASSLGQGLQPQHFGDGTRLSIL.